What follows are 8 T cell receptor beta chains derived from one specimen sequenced in a study of T cells after yellow fever vaccination (dated by TCRdb to about 2019). The treatment or condition label here, explained by the study, means: live attenuated yellow fever vaccine strain. Library construction relied on 5' RACE. The listed sequencing device is Illumina NovaSeq 6000. TCRdb trimmed public reads at Q25 via fastp, called clones via MiXCR and kept in-frame beta chains. Rows merge per CDR3 protein into single entries with the most common DNA and genes. This sample lists approximately 330,000 distinct CDR3 sequences; around 13% were detected once. The ten largest make up roughly 3.1% of the sample. Sequences were derived from CD4+ T cells sorted from PBMCs, sampled 15 days after the yellow fever booster vaccination. These receptors originate from a man aged 18 to 29 who received the YFV17D yellow fever vaccine.

The J gene is TRBJ2-2, the V gene TRBV18, with TRBD1 matching 9 bases. The CDR3 consists of 15 residues. J lost 7 bases, V lost 6 bases, and 9 bases had no gene match. CDR1 and CDR2 from the germline V gene are KGHSH and LQKENI. CDR3 sequence: CASSRNRGRGGELFF. The CDR3 nucleotides read TGTGCCAGCTCGCGAAACAGGGGGCGCGGCGGGGAGCTGTTTTTT.

This clonotype was found a few times. CDR3 nucleotide sequence: TGTGCCAGCAGTTTAGGGGACAGCTACGAGCAGTACGTC. It codes for CASSLGDSYEQYV. V usage is TRBV28 and J usage is TRBJ2-7; TRBD1 aligns across 7 bases. With V trimmed by 2 bases and J by 3 bases, 1 base remained unmatched. Per the germline V gene, CDR1 is MDHEN and CDR2 is SYDVKM. The CDR3 sequence is 13 residues long.

This clonotype was detected only a few times. This chain's CDR3 is CASSLEGLAGVKTQYF. DNA of the CDR3: TGCGCCAGCAGCTTGGAGGGGCTAGCGGGGGTGAAGACCCAGTACTTC. V usage is TRBV5-1 and J usage is TRBJ2-5; 10 bases are shared with TRBD2. J gave up 6 bases and V 0 bases, and 8 bases lay outside the gene matches. This CDR3 comprises 16 residues. Germline-derived CDR1 and CDR2 are SGHRS and YFSETQ. Together with reference TRBV5-1 and TRBJ2-5, the CDR3 gives the full variable domain: KAGVTQTPRYLIKTRGQQVTLSCSPISGHRSVSWYQQTPGQGLQFLFEYFSETQRNKGNFPGRFSGRQFSNSRSEMNVSTLELGDSALYLCASSLEGLAGVKTQYFGPGTRLLVL.

CDR3 DNA: TGTGCCAGCAGTTTAAGGGACAGGGGAGACGAGCAGTACTTC. This translates into CASSLRDRGDEQYF. The rearrangement links TRBV12-3 or TRBV12-4 to TRBJ2-7; the match to TRBD1 covers 10 bases. Trimming took 2 bases from V and 5 from J; bases not matched to a gene: 3. There are 14 residues in the CDR3.

The sample holds many counts of this clonotype. This chain connects TRBV4-1 to TRBJ2-2; D ambiguous. V was shortened by 3 bases and J by 3 bases, with 11 bases between the two germline ends. This CDR3 contains 15 residues. Germline CDR1 reads MGHRA; CDR2 reads YSYEKL. The DNA of the CDR3 is TGCGCCAGCAGCCACAGCAAGGGTGACACCGGGGAGCTGTTTTTT. Its protein is CASSHSKGDTGELFF.

This clonotype came up a few times. V gene TRBV19 combines with J gene TRBJ2-7; tentatively, D is TRBD1 (6 bases). The length of the CDR3 is 14 residues. Trimming left V 3 bases short and J 4 bases short, with 13 bases between. The germline gives CDR1 LNHDA, CDR2 SQIVND (reference sequence). The CDR3 nucleotides read TGTGCCAGTAGTATCACAGGGCTCTATTACGAGCAGTACTTC. Translating it yields CASSITGLYYEQYF.

This clonotype was counted only a few times. This chain uses TRBV30 with TRBJ1-2; D is undetermined. The germline V gene has CDR1 GTSNPN and CDR2 SVGIG (reference sequence). The CDR3 length is 14 residues. V was cut by 0 bases and J by 4 bases, with 12 bases left in between. The chain's CDR3 is CAWSVPGAGYGYTF. In DNA form, the CDR3 reads TGTGCCTGGAGTGTACCCGGAGCTGGCTATGGCTACACCTTC.

This clonotype was seen more than once but under ten times. V usage is TRBV4-3 and J usage is TRBJ2-1, with a tentative D call TRBD1 (5 bases). The CDR3 spans 17 residues. V was pared by 0 bases and J by 5 bases, with 17 bases between. CDR1 and CDR2 (germline): LGHNA, YSLEER. This CDR3 is CASSQDAGLESHNEQFF. For the CDR3, the DNA is TGCGCCAGCAGCCAAGATGCAGGGCTGGAGTCCCACAATGAGCAGTTCTTC.